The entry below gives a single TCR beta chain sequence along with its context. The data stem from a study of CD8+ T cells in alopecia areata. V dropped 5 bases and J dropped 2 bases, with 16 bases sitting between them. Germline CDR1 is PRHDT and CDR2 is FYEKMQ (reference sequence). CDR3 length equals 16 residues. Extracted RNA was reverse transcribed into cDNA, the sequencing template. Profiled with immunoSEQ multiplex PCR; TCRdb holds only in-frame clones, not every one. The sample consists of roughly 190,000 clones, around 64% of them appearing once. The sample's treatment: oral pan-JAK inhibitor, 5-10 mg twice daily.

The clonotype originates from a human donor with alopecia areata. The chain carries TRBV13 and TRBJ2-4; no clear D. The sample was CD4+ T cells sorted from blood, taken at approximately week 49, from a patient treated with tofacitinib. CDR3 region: CASSLTTRTSKNIQYF. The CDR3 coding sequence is TGTGCCAGCAGCCTAACCACGCGAACTTCCAAAAACATTCAGTACTTC.